The text below deals with one T cell receptor beta chain. The antigen is not known. Measured with immunoSEQ multiplex PCR; TCRdb has only the in-frame clones, and not every one. The data show roughly 1.4 million clones, around 98.5% seen once. V lost 6 bases to trimming and J lost 3 bases, with 13 bases between them. CDR1 is SGHTS and CDR2 is YDEGEE in the germline V gene. CDR3 length equals 14 residues. This entry comes from a study of shared clonotypes between healthy human individuals. Whole-study findings and limits: Relative to their counterparts shared across all four donors, non-shared clonotypes exhibited diminished generation probabilities.

Among the donors, all were Caucasian adults who lived in Nashville, Tennessee. In the CD4+ fraction, cells were divided into CD45RA+ naive and CD45RA-negative memory subsets. The gene calls are TRBV5-8 and TRBJ2-1; no firm D call. Source material: naive CD4+ T cells sorted from blood. Noted subset: CD45RA+ positively selected. This TCR was recovered from a man aged 25-40 years in good health. The DNA of the CDR3 is TGTGCCAGCACCCTCGGGCTTTACTACAATGAGCAGTTCTTC. It translates to CASTLGLYYNEQFF.